This T cell receptor beta chain was sequenced in a study of T cells after yellow fever vaccination. Study conclusions and caveats: A small share of clonotypes appeared in both CD4 and CD8 compartments. After the booster, 96% of CD4 and just over 85% of CD8 primary-response clones were re-detected.

CDR1 is MNHEY, CDR2 SVGEGT, per germline. The CDR3 has 13 residues. V was shortened by 2 bases and J by 5 bases, with 10 bases between the two germline ends. There are a few counts of this clonotype. What it recognizes is unknown. Template-switching 5'RACE yielded the TCR cDNA; a universal primer site and UMIs were added in the process. TCRdb re-called the 5' RACE reads with MiXCR, one entry per CDR3 protein. The table includes approximately 150,000 distinct CDR3 sequences, around 9.7% detected once. The sample consisted of CD8+ T cells sorted from PBMCs, taken 45 days after the yellow fever booster vaccination. The V and J genes are TRBV6-2 or TRBV6-3 and TRBJ2-7; D assignment may be TRBD1 or TRBD2 (5 bases each). The sequence was obtained from a man aged 18 to 30 who received the YFV17D yellow fever vaccine. The chain's CDR3 is CASSYPRGHEQYV. The DNA of the CDR3 is TGTGCCAGCAGTTACCCTCGGGGCCACGAGCAGTACGTC.